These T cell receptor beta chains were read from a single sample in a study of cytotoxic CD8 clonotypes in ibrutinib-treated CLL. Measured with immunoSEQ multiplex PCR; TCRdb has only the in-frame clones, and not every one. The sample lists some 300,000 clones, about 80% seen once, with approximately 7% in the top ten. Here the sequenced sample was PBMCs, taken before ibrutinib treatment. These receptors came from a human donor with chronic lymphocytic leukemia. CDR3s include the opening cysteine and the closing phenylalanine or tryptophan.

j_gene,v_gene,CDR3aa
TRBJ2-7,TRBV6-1,CASLVNGYEQYF
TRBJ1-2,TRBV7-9,CASSHTLATNYGYTF
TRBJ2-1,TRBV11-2,CASSLARYTYNEQFF
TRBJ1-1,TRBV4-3,CASSQVGTGGTEAFF
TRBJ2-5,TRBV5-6,CASSRPLGSHAKKETQYF
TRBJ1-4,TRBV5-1,CASRPGVQGWEKLFF
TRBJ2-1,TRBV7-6,CASSLTVTYPSYNEQFF
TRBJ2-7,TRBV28,CASSSDDSYEQYF
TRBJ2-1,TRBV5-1,CASSLERSSYNEQFF
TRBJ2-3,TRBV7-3,CASSLSRVGADTQYF
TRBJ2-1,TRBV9,CASSVDRTGRNEQFF
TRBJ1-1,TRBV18,CASSSPTGFGTEAFF
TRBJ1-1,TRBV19,CASSGGQGAEAFF
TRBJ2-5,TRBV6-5,CASSYLKTQYF
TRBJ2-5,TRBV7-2,CASSPTVSWAQETQYF
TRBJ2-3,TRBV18,CASSERDGDTQYF
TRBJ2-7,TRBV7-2,CASSFGRTPYEQYF
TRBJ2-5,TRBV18,CASSPGTGEETQYF
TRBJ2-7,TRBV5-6,CASSLWTRVSYEQYF
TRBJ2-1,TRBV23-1,CASSQSIYTSGYNEQFF
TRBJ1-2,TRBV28,CASSSTMGGYTF
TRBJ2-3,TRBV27,CANQLLAGVHTDTQYF
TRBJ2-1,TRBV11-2,CASSATTHSYNEQFF
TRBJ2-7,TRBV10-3,CATIRRNSSYEQYF
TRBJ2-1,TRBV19,CASSMGSYNEQFF
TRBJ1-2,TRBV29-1,CSVTAGTVSGYTF
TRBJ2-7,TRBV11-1,CASSSIGAYEQYF
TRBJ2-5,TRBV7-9,CASSPPDRTGWGTQYF
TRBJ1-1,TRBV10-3,CATLSTGENTEAFF
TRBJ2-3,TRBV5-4,CASSLVSGSTDTQYF
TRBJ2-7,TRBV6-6,CASSFDRGSEQYF
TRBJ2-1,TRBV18,CASSPGLAGNEQFF
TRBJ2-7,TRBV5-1,CASSLNHYEQYF
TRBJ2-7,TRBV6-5,CASTPGQGASEQYF
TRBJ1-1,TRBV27,CASSSARQGRTEAFF
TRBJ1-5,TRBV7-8,CASSAGGGQPQHF
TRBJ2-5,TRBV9,CASSVRAHRAGTQYF
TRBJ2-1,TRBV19,CASSSNPSSREQFF
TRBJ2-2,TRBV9,CASSVGRATGELFF
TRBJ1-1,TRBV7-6,CASSLGSRDRVKAFF
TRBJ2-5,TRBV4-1,CASSQVFRETQYF
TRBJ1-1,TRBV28,CASSLGGSEAFF
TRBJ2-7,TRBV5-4,CASSFRGGRARREQYF
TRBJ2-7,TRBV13,CASSLVFDWVAGAGHYEQYF
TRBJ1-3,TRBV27,CASQPGSGNTIYF
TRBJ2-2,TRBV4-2,CASSQGLRVGRRAGELFF
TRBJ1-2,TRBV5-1,CASSLDPFGYTF
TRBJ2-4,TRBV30,CAWSVRGQGKNIQYF
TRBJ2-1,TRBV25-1,CASRGYNEQFF
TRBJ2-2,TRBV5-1,CASSIRTGNPGELFF
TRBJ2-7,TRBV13,CASTGRKPRNYEQYF
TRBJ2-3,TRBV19,CASSIRGNPDTQYF
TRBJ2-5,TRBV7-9,CASSRGSYQETQYF
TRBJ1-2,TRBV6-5,CASTDRGLPIGYTF
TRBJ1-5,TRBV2,CASSDRDRGVSNQPQHF
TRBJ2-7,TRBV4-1,CASSQAPLGDRSYEQYF
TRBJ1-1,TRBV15,CATSRQGVKTEAFF
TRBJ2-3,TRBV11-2,CASSLAGGTQYF
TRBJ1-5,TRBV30,CAWSVGGDLVWPQHF
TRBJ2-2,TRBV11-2,CASSLVLGELFF